What follows are 12 T cell receptor beta chains derived from one specimen sequenced in a study of blood T cell repertoires in COVID-19. Data came from immunoSEQ multiplex PCR; TCRdb stores just in-frame clones and leaves some out. The sample lists about 140,000 clones, under 90% occurring once. The sample taken for sequencing was peripheral blood. The receptors originated from an older man who had recovered from COVID-19.

The V call is TRBV3-1 (or the pseudogene TRBV3-2), the J call TRBJ2-7; the match to TRBD1 covers 9 bases. The CDR3 runs 16 residues. Germline CDR1 and CDR2: LGHDT and YNNKEL (reference sequence). Trimming removed 7 bases from V and 2 bases from J; junction bases left unmatched: 12. The CDR3 here is CASTRGGTGSPYEQYF. The CDR3 bases are TGTGCCAGCACCCGAGGTGGGACAGGGTCCCCCTACGAGCAGTACTTC.

The V and J genes are TRBV7-2 and TRBJ2-3; D is perhaps TRBD1 (6 bases). This CDR3 comprises 14 residues. Trimming took off 5 bases at V and 1 base at J, with 10 bases between the two ends. CDR1 is SGHTA, CDR2 FQGNSA, per germline. CDR3 amino acids: CASSPGGRTDTQYF. The CDR3 DNA is TGTGCCAGCAGCCCTGGGGGCCGCACAGATACGCAGTATTTT.

V and J are TRBV7-6 and TRBJ2-7; TRBD2 might be the D (6 bases). The length of the CDR3 is 15 residues. CDR1 and CDR2 from the germline V gene are SGHVS and FNYEAQ. Deletions cut 5 bases from V and 4 bases from J, with 18 bases between. The DNA of the CDR3 is TGTGCCAGCAGCCCCGGGCGGGGTACTTTATACGAGCAGTACTTC. Translation: CASSPGRGTLYEQYF.

The chain carries TRBV27 and TRBJ2-7; tentative D call: TRBD1 (6 bases). The germline V gene has CDR1 MNHEY and CDR2 SMNVEV (reference sequence). There are 13 residues in the CDR3. Deletions cut 3 bases from V and 3 bases from J, with 9 bases between. The CDR3 is CASSFGRGYEQYF. The CDR3 DNA is TGTGCCAGCAGTTTCGGCAGGGGCTACGAGCAGTACTTC.

This sequence joins TRBV7-2 and TRBJ2-7, with TRBD2 identical over 7 bases. The germline V gene has CDR1 SGHTA and CDR2 FQGNSA. V gave up 4 bases and J gave up 1 base; unmatched junction bases: 4. The CDR3 extends over 14 amino acids. The CDR3 DNA reads as TGTGCCAGCAGCTCCGGACTAGGTTCCTACGAGCAGTACTTC. This translates into CASSSGLGSYEQYF.

The chain is built from TRBV13 and TRBJ2-5; D possibly corresponds to TRBD2 (6 bases). The V end was cut by 4 bases, the J end by 2 bases, with 11 bases between. Germline V gene data show CDR1 as PRHDT and CDR2 as FYEKMQ (reference sequence). There are 14 residues in the CDR3. CDR3 DNA sequence: TGTGCCAGCAGCTATAACGGGAGACAAGAGACCCAGTACTTC. This encodes CASSYNGRQETQYF.

V and J are TRBV3-1 (or the pseudogene TRBV3-2) and TRBJ2-7; D ambiguous. Germline loops: CDR1 LGHDT, CDR2 YNNKEL (reference sequence). Deletions cut 1 base from V and 3 bases from J, with 4 bases between. CDR3 length: 12 amino acids. The CDR3 coding sequence is TGTGCCAGCAGCCAAGGTATCTACGAGCAGTACTTC. Amino acid sequence: CASSQGIYEQYF.

The chain carries TRBV29-1 and TRBJ2-7; D possibly corresponds to TRBD1 (6 bases). Trimming stripped 3 bases from V and 5 bases from J, with 14 bases between. Per the germline V gene, CDR1 is SQVTM and CDR2 is ANQGSEA. This CDR3 is 13 amino acids long. CDR3 loop: CSVDRDMSDEQYF. CDR3 nucleotides: TGCAGCGTTGACAGGGACATGTCTGACGAGCAGTACTTC.

The V gene is TRBV7-9, the J gene TRBJ2-3; 10 nucleotides agree with TRBD1. The germline V gene has CDR1 SEHNR and CDR2 FQNEAQ (reference sequence). J lost 4 bases, V lost 5 bases, and 9 bases had no gene match. This CDR3 is 16 amino acids long. CDR3 residues: CASSLLWTGGADTQYF. DNA for the CDR3: TGTGCCAGCAGCCTTCTTTGGACAGGGGGGGCAGATACGCAGTATTTT. Full variable domain (missing parts from reference TRBV7-9 and TRBJ2-3): DTGVSQNPRHKITKRGQNVTFRCDPISEHNRLYWYRQTLGQGPEFLTYFQNEAQLEKSRLLSDRFSAERPKGSFSTLEIQRTEQGDSAMYLCASSLLWTGGADTQYFGPGTRLTVL.

The rearrangement joins TRBV6-1 to TRBJ1-2; the D gene is possibly TRBD1 (6 bases). The CDR3 runs to 18 residues. With 2 bases removed from V and 0 bases from J, the gap between germline ends came to 19 bases. Germline CDR1 is MNHNS and CDR2 is SASEGT. In DNA form, the CDR3 reads TGTGCCAGCAGTGAATTTCGGCAGGGGTGGAGTTCTAACTATGGCTACACCTTC. Its translation: CASSEFRQGWSSNYGYTF.

The chain couples TRBV6-5 to TRBJ1-1; D unclear. Germline values: CDR1 MNHEY, CDR2 SVGAGI. The CDR3 loop spans 13 amino acids. V shed 2 bases and J shed 3 bases, with 7 bases lying between them. The CDR3: CASSYREYTEAFF. The CDR3 DNA reads TGTGCCAGCAGTTACAGGGAGTACACTGAAGCTTTCTTT.

Only a few counts were recorded for this clone. The chain joins TRBV9 to TRBJ2-7, with TRBD2 matching over 9 bases. The V gene end was trimmed by 2 bases and the J gene end by 3 bases; junction bases not matched to a gene: 6. The CDR3 contains 15 residues. Per the germline V gene, CDR1 is SGDLS and CDR2 is YYNGEE. CDR3 bases: TGTGCCAGCAGCGTTAGCGGGGGAGTAAGCTACGAGCAGTACTTC. It is translated as CASSVSGGVSYEQYF.